This T cell receptor beta chain was recorded in a study of OX40 agonist ivuxolimab in advanced cancers. On the study more broadly: Treatment received earlier with anti-PD-1, anti-PD-L1 or anti-CTLA-4 agents was allowed, and 40% had some. Whole-study findings and limits: Expanded peripheral T cells had an undetermined antigen specificity.

This clone was picked up one time. Its antigen is undetermined. Germline V CDR1 and CDR2: SQVTM, ANQGSEA. The CDR3 has 14 residues. V dropped 5 bases and J dropped 3; count of bases not matched to a gene: 5. Some clones are missing from TCRdb's copy, which holds only in-frame ones; the method was immunoSEQ multiplex PCR. The sample consists of tens of thousands of clones, roughly 89% of them appearing once. The V call is TRBV29-1, the J call TRBJ1-1; TRBD1 aligns across 11 bases. The sequence derives from an adult with an advanced solid tumor such as melanoma, head and neck, liver or kidney cancer. The material was CD4+ or CD8+ T cells sorted from blood, obtained in a trial of the OX40 agonist ivuxolimab. CDR3 loop: CSVTTGQGDTEAFF. CDR3 in DNA: TGCAGCGTTACCACGGGACAGGGGGACACTGAAGCTTTCTTT.